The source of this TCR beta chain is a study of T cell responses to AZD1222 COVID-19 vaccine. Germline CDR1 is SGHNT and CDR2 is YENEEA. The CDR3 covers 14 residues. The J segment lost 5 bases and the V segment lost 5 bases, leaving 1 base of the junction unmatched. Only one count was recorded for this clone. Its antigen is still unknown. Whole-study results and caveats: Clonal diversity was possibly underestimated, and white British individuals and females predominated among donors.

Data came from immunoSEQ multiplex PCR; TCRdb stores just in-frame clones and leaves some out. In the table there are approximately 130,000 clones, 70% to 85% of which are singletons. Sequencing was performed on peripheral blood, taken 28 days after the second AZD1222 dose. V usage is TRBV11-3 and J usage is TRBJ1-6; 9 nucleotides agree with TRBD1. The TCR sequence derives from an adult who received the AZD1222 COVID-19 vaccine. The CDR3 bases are TGTGCCAGCAGCCGGACAGGGGATAATTCACCCCTCCACTTT. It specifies CASSRTGDNSPLHF.